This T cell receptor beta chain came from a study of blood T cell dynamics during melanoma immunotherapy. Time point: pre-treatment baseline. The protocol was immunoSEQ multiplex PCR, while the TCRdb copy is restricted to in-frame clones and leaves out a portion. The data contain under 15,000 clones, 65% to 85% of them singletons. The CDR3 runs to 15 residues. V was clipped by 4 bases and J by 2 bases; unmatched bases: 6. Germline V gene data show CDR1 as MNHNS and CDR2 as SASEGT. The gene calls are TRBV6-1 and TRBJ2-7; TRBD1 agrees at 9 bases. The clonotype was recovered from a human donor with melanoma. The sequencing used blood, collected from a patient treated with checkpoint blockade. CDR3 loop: CASSAPGTGTYEQYF. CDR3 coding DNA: TGTGCCAGCAGTGCACCCGGGACAGGGACCTACGAGCAGTACTTC.